A few counts support the clone carrying this T cell receptor (beta chain). The antigen remains undetermined. The data belong to a study of human T cells and chemical hapten exposure. The study, taken as a whole, reports: No alteration of TCRs above 1 in 1000 frequency was seen with DPC sensitization.

TCRdb re-analysed the RACE reads in MiXCR, keeping a single row per CDR3 protein. The sample carries 300,000 to 450,000 distinct CDR3 sequences, about 4.8% recorded once. Germline-derived CDR1 and CDR2 are SGHRS and YFSETQ. V shed 6 bases and J shed 3 bases, with 6 bases lying between them. CDR3 length: 11 amino acids. Time point in this sample: patch test 1, 2 weeks after DPC sensitization. Treatment meaning: therapeutic diphenylcyclopropenone sensitization with weekly scalp DPC. Every donor had alopecia and was 18 to 70 years old; all were suitable for DPC. The authors' total RNA extraction used unfractionated whole blood.

This clonotype was obtained from a woman between 50 and 59 years old with alopecia areata. Some clones in this sample may be carry-over from other donors' samples. V is TRBV5-1 and J is TRBJ1-1; no definite D call. The sample was whole blood, taken in connection with sensitization to the hapten diphenylcyclopropenone (DPC). The CDR3 spells CASILDTEAFF. The CDR3 region has the DNA TGCGCCAGCATTCTGGACACTGAAGCTTTCTTT.